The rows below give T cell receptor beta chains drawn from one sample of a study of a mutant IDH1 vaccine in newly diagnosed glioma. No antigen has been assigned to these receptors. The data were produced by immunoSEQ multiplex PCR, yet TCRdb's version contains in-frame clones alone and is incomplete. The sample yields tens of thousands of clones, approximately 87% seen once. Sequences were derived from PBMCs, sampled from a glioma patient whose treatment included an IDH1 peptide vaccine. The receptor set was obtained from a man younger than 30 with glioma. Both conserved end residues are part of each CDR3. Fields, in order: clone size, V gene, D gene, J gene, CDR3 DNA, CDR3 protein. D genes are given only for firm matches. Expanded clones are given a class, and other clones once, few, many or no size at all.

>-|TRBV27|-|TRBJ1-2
TGTGCCAGCAGTTTTAATGAAGGTTACGGCTACACCTTC
CASSFNEGYGYTF
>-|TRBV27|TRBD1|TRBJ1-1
TGTGCCAGCAGTTCAACCCCGACAGGGCGGACTGAAGCTTTCTTT
CASSSTPTGRTEAFF
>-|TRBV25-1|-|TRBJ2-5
TGTGCCAGCAGCCGAACTGGGGCCCCCCGCCAAGAGACCCAGTACTTC
CASSRTGAPRQETQYF
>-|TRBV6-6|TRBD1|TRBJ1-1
TGTGCCAGCATCGGTCGGGACAGGGCTAGCACTGAAGCTTTCTTT
CASIGRDRASTEAFF
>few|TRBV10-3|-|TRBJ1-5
TGTGCCATCAGTGATATGGGCAATCAGCCCCAGCATTTT
CAISDMGNQPQHF
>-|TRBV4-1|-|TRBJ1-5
TGCGCCAGCAGCCAAGGGGAAAGCAATCAGCCCCAGCATTTT
CASSQGESNQPQHF
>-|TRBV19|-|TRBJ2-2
TGTGCCAGTGCCCTGGGTACTGGCCTCGTAACCGGGGAGCTGTTTTTT
CASALGTGLVTGELFF
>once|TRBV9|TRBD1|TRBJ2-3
TGTGCCAGCAGCGAGGCCGGGACAGGGTCAGATACGCAGTATTTT
CASSEAGTGSDTQYF
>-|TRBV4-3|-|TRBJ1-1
TGCGCCAGCAGCAAAGGGACGCGTGGCACTGAAGCTTTCTTT
CASSKGTRGTEAFF
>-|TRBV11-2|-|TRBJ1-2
TGTGCCAGCAGCCGGATAGACAACTATGGCTACACCTTC
CASSRIDNYGYTF
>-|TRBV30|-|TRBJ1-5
TGTGCCTGGAGTGTGGGGGGGAGCAATCAGCCCCAGCATTTT
CAWSVGGSNQPQHF
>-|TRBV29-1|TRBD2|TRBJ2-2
TGCAGCGTCACCGGGACTAGTTCGACCGGGGAGCTGTTTTTT
CSVTGTSSTGELFF
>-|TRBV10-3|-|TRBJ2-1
TGTGCCATCAGCCTCGGAATTGGCGGGGCCTACAATGAGCAGTTCTTC
CAISLGIGGAYNEQFF
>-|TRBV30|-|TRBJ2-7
TGTGCCTGGGGCTCCATGTACGAGCAGTACTTC
CAWGSMYEQYF
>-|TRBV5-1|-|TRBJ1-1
TGCGCCAGCAGACGAGGTTGGGACACTGAAGCTTTCTTT
CASRRGWDTEAFF
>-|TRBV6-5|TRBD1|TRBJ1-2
TGTGCCGGCAGTTACGACTTGCAGGGGGCATCGTATGGCTACACCTTC
CAGSYDLQGASYGYTF
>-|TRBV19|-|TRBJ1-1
TGTGCCAGTAGTATTTCCATGAACACTGAAGCTTTCTTT
CASSISMNTEAFF
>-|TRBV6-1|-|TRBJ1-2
TGTGCCAGCAGTGAAAGGGACCTCCGTAACGATGGCTACACCTTC
CASSERDLRNDGYTF
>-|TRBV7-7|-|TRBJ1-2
TGTGCTAGCAGCTTAGTTGAACCCCTGGGACCTAACTATGGCTACACCTTC
CASSLVEPLGPNYGYTF
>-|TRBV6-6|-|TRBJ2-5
TGTGCCAGCAGTTACGATCGAGGGGGGGCGAAAGAGACCCAGTACTTC
CASSYDRGGAKETQYF
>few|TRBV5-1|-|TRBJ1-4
TGCGCCAGCAGCTTTGGTGGACAGCCTAATGAAAAACTGTTTTTT
CASSFGGQPNEKLFF
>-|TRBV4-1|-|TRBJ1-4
TGCGCCAGCAGCCAAGTCTGGGGTGCAACTAATGAAAAACTGTTTTTT
CASSQVWGATNEKLFF
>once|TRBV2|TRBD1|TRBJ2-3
TGTGCCAGCAACGACAGGGGCCCCACAGATACGCAGTATTTT
CASNDRGPTDTQYF
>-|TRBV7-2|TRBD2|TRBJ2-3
TGTGCCAGCAGCTTAGCAGCCGGACTAGCGGGGGGCCGAGATACGCAGTATTTT
CASSLAAGLAGGRDTQYF
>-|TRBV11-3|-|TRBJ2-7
TGTGCCAGCAGCTTACGTCGGGCTACGGTAAGGGAGCGGACGCCCTACGAGCAGTACTTC
CASSLRRATVRERTPYEQYF
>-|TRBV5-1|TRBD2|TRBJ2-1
TGCGCCAGCAGCGGCGGGGGGGCGAGTTATGAGCAGTTCTTC
CASSGGGASYEQFF
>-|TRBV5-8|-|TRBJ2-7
TGTGCCAGCAGCTTGAGGACCTACGAGCAGTACTTC
CASSLRTYEQYF